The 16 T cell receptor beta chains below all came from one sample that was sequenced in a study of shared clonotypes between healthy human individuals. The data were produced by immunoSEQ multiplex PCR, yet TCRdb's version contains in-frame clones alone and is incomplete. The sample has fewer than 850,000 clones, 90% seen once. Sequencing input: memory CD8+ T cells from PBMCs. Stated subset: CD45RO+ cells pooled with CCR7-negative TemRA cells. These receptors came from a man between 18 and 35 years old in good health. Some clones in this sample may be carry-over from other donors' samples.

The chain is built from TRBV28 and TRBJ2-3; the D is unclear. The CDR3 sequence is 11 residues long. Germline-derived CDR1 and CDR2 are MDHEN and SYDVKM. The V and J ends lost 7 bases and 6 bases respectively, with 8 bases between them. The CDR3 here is CASIQLDTQYF. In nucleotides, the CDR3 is TGTGCCAGCATTCAGCTGGATACGCAGTATTTT.

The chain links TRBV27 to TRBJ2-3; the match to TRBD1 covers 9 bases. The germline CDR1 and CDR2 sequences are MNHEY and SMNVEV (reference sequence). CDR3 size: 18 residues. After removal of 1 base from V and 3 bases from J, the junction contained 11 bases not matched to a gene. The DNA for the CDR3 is TGTGCCAGCAGTTTATTTCCCTCGGACAGGGGCAGAACAGATACGCAGTATTTT. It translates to CASSLFPSDRGRTDTQYF.

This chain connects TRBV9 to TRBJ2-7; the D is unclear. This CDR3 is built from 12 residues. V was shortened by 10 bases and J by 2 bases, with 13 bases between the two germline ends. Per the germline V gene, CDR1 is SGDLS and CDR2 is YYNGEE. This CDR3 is CASIVVPYEQYF. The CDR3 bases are TGTGCCTCGATCGTTGTTCCCTACGAGCAGTACTTC.

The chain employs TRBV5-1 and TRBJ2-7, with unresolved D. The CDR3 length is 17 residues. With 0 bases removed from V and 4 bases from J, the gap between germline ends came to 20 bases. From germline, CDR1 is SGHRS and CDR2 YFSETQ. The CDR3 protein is CASSLEAVSYVNYEQYF. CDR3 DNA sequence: TGCGCCAGCAGCTTGGAGGCGGTTTCCTATGTCAATTACGAGCAGTACTTC.

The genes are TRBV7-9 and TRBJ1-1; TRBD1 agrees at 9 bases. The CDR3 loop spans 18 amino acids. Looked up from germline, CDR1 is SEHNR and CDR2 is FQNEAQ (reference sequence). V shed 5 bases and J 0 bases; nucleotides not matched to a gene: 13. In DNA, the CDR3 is TGTGCCAGCAGCCCATATCCGGGACAGGGAGGGATGAACACTGAAGCTTTCTTT. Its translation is CASSPYPGQGGMNTEAFF.

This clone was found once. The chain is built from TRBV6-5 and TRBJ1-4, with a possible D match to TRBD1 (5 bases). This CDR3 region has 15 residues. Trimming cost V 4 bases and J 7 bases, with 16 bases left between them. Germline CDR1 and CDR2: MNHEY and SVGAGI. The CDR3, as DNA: TGTGCCAGCAGTTCTACGGGACCCAAAGGTGAAAAACTGTTTTTT. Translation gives CASSSTGPKGEKLFF.

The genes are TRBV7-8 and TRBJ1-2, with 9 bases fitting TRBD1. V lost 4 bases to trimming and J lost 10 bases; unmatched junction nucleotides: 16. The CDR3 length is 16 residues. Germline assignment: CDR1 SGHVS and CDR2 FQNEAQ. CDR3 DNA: TGTGCCAGCAGCTCCAGACAGGGGGGCACCCCCTTGGACTACACCTTC. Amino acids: CASSSRQGGTPLDYTF. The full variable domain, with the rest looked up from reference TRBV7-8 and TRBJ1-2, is GAGVSQSPRYKVAKRGQDVALRCDPISGHVSLFWYQQALGQGPEFLTYFQNEAQLDKSGLPSDRFFAERPEGSVSTLKIQRTQQEDSAVYLCASSSRQGGTPLDYTFGSGTRLTVV.

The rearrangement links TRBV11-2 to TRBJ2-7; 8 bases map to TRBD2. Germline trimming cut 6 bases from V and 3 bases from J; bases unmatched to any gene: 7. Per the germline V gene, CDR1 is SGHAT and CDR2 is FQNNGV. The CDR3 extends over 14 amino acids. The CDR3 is CASRLGTSGYEQYF. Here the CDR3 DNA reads TGTGCCAGCAGGCTAGGTACTAGCGGCTACGAGCAGTACTTC.

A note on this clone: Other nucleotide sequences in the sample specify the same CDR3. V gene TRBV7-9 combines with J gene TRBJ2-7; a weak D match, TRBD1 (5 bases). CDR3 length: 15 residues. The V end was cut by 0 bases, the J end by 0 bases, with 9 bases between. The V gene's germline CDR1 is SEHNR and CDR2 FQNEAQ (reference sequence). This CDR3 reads CASSLAQGNSYEQYF. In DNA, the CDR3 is TGTGCCAGCAGCTTAGCCCAGGGTAACTCCTACGAGCAGTACTTC.

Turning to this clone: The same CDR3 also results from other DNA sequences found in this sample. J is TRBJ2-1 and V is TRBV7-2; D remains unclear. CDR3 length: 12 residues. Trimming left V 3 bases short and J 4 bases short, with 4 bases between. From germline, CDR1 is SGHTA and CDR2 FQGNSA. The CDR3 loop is CASSLGYNEQFF. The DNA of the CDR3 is TGTGCCAGCAGCTTGGGGTACAATGAGCAGTTCTTC.

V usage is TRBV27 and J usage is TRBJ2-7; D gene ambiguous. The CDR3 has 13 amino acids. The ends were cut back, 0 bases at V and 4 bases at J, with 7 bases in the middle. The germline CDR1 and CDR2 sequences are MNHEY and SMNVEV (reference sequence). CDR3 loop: CASSLSYGYEQYF. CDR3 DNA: TGTGCCAGCAGTTTATCGTACGGTTACGAGCAGTACTTC.

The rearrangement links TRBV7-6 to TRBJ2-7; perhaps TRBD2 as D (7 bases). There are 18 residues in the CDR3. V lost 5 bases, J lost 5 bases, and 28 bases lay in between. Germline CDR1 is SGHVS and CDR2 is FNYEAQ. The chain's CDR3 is CASSPEGGWGRDGNEQYF. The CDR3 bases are TGTGCCAGCAGCCCGGAGGGGGGGTGGGGGAGAGACGGTAACGAGCAGTACTTC.

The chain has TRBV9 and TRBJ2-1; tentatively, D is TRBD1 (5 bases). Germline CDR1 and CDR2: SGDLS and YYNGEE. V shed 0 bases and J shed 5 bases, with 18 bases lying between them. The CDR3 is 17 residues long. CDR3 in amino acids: CASSVGEVRAFDNEQFF. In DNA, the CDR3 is TGTGCCAGCAGCGTAGGCGAGGTCAGGGCTTTTGACAATGAGCAGTTCTTC.

The chain's CDR3 is CASSLGEGTLAGSSYEQYF. The CDR3 DNA follows: TGTGCCAGCAGTTTGGGGGAGGGGACACTAGCGGGATCGTCCTACGAGCAGTACTTC. J is TRBJ2-7 and V is TRBV28; 10 nucleotides align to TRBD2. Per the germline V gene, CDR1 is MDHEN and CDR2 is SYDVKM. The CDR3 spans 19 residues. V gave up 3 bases and J gave up 1 base; unmatched junction bases: 15.

This CDR3 is CASSPGLAVRDEQFF. The CDR3 DNA reads as TGTGCCAGCAGTCCCGGATTAGCGGTCAGGGATGAGCAGTTCTTC. V usage is TRBV7-3 and J usage is TRBJ2-1, with a possible D match to TRBD2 (6 bases). Between the trimmed V and J ends, which lost 6 bases and 8 bases, there was a span of 20 bases. CDR3 length: 15 residues. The V gene's germline CDR1 is SGHTA and CDR2 FQGTGA. The full variable domain, completed using reference TRBV7-3 and TRBJ2-1, is GAGVSQTPSNKVTEKGKYVELRCDPISGHTALYWYRQSLGQGPEFLIYFQGTGAADDSGLPNDRFFAVRPEGSVSTLKIQRTERGDSAVYLCASSPGLAVRDEQFFGPGTRLTVL.

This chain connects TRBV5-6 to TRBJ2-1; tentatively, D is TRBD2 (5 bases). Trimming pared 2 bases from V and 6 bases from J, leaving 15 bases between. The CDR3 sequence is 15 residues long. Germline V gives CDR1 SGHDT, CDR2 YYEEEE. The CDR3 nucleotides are TGTGCCAGCAGCTTTAGTCACGTTGCGGGCAATGAGCAGTTCTTC. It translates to CASSFSHVAGNEQFF.